This TCR beta chain originates from a study of tumor-infiltrating lymphocytes in localized non-small cell lung cancer (dated by TCRdb to about 2021). Concerning the study at large: Patients whose samples were collected after neoadjuvant chemotherapy, as well as both smokers and never-smokers and several histologies, were included in the cohort. Each patient provided resected tumor tissue plus uninvolved lung tissue from the same patient, with the uninvolved lung tissue described as non-adjacent to the tumor. TCR sequencing was one of several integrated assays, alongside flow cytometry, multiplex immunofluorescence, RNA-seq, exome sequencing and proteomics, applied to the same patients. The overall ICON cohort was composed of around 150 surgical patients with localized non-small cell lung cancer whose tumors were resected. A total of 60 or so patients were included in the paired tumor versus uninvolved lung comparison of immunoSEQ T-cell fraction. What the research found in general, with its limitations: Because assay coverage varied across patients depending on available tissue quantity, TCR sequencing was performed for only a subset of the cohort. The TCR-derived T-cell fraction showed no difference between the flow cytometry-defined immunotypes IM1 (good prognosis) and IM2 (poor prognosis). Consistent with immunofluorescence CD3 counts, TCRbeta sequencing supported greater T cell infiltration in tumors than in uninvolved lung tissue. Because different assays used different pieces of the same tissue, intratumor heterogeneity could not be separated from technical variation.

ICON enrollment began in the first half of 2016, and the last patient was enrolled in 2018. A subcohort of 70 to 85 patients provided fresh tumor and matched uninvolved tissue for in-depth immune analyses, with TCR sequencing among those analyses. DNA isolated from bulk tissue, without cell sorting, was used for TCR sequencing. Concerning this clone: Its antigen remains unidentified. Qualities for individual bases were not recorded, and no much larger clone is one base off.

The CDR3 has 16 amino acids, counting the end cysteine and phenylalanine. This entry keeps only the CDR3 DNA: 48 bases, framed from base 1. CDR1 and CDR2 were assigned from the germline V gene as SGHAT and FQNNGV. Relative to germline, V is missing 5 bases and J is missing 2 bases, with 8 bases of the junction outside any gene match. The T-cell fraction in tumor and uninvolved lung tissue was obtained from TCR sequencing using the immunoSEQ assay. The study's own analysis went as follows. For survival analysis, patients were divided into high (upper tertile) and low (lower two tertiles) T-cell fraction groups, which were compared by log-rank test. A signed-rank test was used to test paired tumor versus uninvolved lung differences in T-cell fraction. As stored in TCRdb, this immuneACCESS dataset retains in-frame rearrangements with V and J assigned. A fraction of the clones does not appear; measured against another copy, unresolved V genes explain less than half of the discrepancy, and the remainder lacks a known reason. The DNA gave D and trimming, while V, J and clone size come from that table. Recorded for this sample are 5,500 to 8,500 clones; 60% to 80% of them occurred a single time. The biggest ten clones account for roughly 7% of the sample.

The source is a human donor with non-small cell lung cancer. The V and J genes are TRBV11-2 and TRBJ2-5, with 10 middle bases fitting TRBD1. Sequencing was performed on uninvolved lung tissue not adjacent to the tumor. In nucleotides, the sequence is TGTGCCAGCAGCCGCCGGGACAGGGGTCGGCAAGAGACCCAGTACTTC. This codes for CASSRRDRGRQETQYF.